This T cell receptor (beta chain) is from a study of patients and donors after allogeneic stem cell transplantation. CDR1 and CDR2 from the germline V gene are SQVTM and ANQGSEA. Trimming took 4 bases from V and 1 from J; bases not matched to a gene: 6. The CDR3 contains 16 residues. In TCRdb, the RT-PCR reads were re-called with MiXCR into one record per CDR3 protein. The table includes approximately 410,000 distinct CDR3 sequences, about a sixth detected once. The sequence was obtained from a human donor who was either an allogeneic HSCT recipient or a stem cell or donor lymphocyte infusion donor (not recorded which). It is not recorded whose cells these are; they may come from a transplant donor. The sequenced sample consisted of blood, either unsorted or a sorted T cell fraction (not recorded which). V gene TRBV29-1 combines with J gene TRBJ2-7; 14 bases are a match to TRBD2. CDR3 protein: CSVGGTSGRMSYEQYF. The CDR3 DNA reads as TGCAGCGTTGGCGGGACTAGCGGGAGAATGTCCTACGAGCAGTACTTC.